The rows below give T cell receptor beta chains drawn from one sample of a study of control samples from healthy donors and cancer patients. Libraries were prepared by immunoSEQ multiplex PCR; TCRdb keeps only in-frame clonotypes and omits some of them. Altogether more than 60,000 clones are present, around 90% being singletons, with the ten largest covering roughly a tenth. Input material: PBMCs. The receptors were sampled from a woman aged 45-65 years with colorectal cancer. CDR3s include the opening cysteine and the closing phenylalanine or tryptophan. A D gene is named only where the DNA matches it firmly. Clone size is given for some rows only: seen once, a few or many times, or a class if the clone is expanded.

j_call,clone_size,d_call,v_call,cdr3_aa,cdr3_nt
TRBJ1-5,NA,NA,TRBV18,CASSLTGVNQPQHF,TGTGCCAGCTCACTTACAGGAGTCAATCAGCCCCAGCATTTT
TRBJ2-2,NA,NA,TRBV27,CASTQTPGLGSTGELFF,TGTGCCAGCACGCAGACTCCGGGACTTGGCTCCACCGGGGAGCTGTTTTTT
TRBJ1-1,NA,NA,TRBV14,CASSLGQNTEAFF,TGTGCCAGCAGCCTCGGACAGAACACTGAAGCTTTCTTT
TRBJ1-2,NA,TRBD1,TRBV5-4,CASSLGGGVSYGYTF,TGTGCCAGCAGCTTGGGAGGGGGCGTCAGCTATGGCTACACCTTC
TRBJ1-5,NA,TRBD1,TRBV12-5,CASGQGISNQPQHF,TGTGCTAGTGGACAGGGGATAAGCAATCAGCCCCAGCATTTT
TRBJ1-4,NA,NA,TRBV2,CASSDGTPFEKLFF,TGTGCCAGCAGTGACGGGACACCTTTTGAAAAACTGTTTTTT
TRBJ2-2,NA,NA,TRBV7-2,CASSFSQNTGELFF,TGTGCCAGCAGCTTTTCACAAAACACCGGGGAGCTGTTTTTT
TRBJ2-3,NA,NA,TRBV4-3,CASSQSWTDTQYF,TGCGCCAGCAGCCAATCGTGGACAGATACGCAGTATTTT
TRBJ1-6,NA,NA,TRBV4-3,CASSQDRDISPLHF,TGCGCCAGCAGCCAGGACCGGGACATTTCACCCCTCCACTTT
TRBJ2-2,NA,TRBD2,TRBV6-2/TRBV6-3,CASSYSGTSGAGELFF,TGTGCCAGCAGTTACTCCGGGACTAGCGGGGCCGGGGAGCTGTTTTTT
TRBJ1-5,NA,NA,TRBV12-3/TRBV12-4,CASSFSGGQPQHF,TGTGCCAGCAGTTTTTCGGGGGGTCAGCCCCAGCATTTT
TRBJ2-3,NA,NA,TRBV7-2,CASSIGYGGHADTQYF,TGTGCCAGCAGTATAGGGTACGGGGGCCACGCAGATACGCAGTATTTT
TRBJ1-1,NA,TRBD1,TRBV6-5,CASSNGDRDTEAFF,TGTGCCAGCAGTAACGGAGACAGGGACACTGAAGCTTTCTTT
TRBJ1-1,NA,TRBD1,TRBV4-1,CASSLRPTGMAEAFF,TGCGCCAGCAGCCTCCGCCCGACAGGGATGGCTGAAGCTTTCTTT
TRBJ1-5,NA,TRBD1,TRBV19,CASSIRQGASNQPQHF,TGTGCCAGTAGTATACGACAGGGCGCAAGCAATCAGCCCCAGCATTTT
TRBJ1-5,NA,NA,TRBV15,CATSRAPALQPQHF,TGTGCCACCAGCAGAGCCCCCGCCCTCCAGCCCCAGCATTTT
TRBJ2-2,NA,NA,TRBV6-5,CASSPRGEGELFF,TGTGCCAGCAGTCCCAGGGGAGAAGGGGAGCTGTTTTTT
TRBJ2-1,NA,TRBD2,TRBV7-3,CASSQTSGGTNEQFF,TGTGCCAGCAGTCAAACCAGCGGGGGGACGAATGAGCAGTTCTTC
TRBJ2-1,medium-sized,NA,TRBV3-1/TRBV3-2,CASSGEPYNEQFF,TGTGCCAGCAGCGGAGAGCCCTACAATGAGCAGTTCTTC
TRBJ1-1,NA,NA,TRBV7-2,CASSLYGGDTEAFF,TGTGCCAGCAGCTTATATGGGGGGGACACTGAAGCTTTCTTT
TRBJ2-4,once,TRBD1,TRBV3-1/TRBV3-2,CASSDKPGTGGSVAKNIQYF,TGTGCCAGCAGCGACAAACCCGGGACAGGGGGAAGTGTAGCCAAAAACATTCAGTACTTC
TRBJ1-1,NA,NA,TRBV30,CAWSEGHLNTEAFF,TGTGCCTGGAGCGAGGGACACCTTAACACTGAAGCTTTCTTT
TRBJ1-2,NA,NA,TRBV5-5,CASSLDRANYGYTF,TGTGCCAGCAGCTTGGACAGGGCTAACTATGGCTACACCTTC
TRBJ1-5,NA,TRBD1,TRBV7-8,CASRRDRNQPQHF,TGTGCCAGCAGGAGGGACAGGAATCAGCCCCAGCATTTT
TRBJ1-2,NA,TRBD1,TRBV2,CASSDQGANYGYTF,TGTGCCAGCAGTGATCAGGGGGCGAACTATGGCTACACCTTC
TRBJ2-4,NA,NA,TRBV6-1,CASSESQGNIQYF,TGTGCCAGCAGTGAATCCCAGGGAAACATTCAGTACTTC
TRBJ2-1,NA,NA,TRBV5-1,CASSLSGRSSYNEQFF,TGCGCCAGCAGCCTTTCGGGGCGGTCCTCCTACAATGAGCAGTTCTTC
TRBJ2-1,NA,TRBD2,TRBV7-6,CASSFAGGPYNEQFF,TGTGCCAGCAGCTTTGCGGGGGGGCCGTACAATGAGCAGTTCTTC
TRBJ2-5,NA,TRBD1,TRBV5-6,CASSTGTGRETQYF,TGTGCCAGCAGCACCGGGACAGGGCGAGAGACCCAGTACTTC
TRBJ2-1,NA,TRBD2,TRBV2,CASRLGPSGGGNEQFF,TGTGCCAGCAGGCTAGGACCTAGCGGGGGGGGCAATGAGCAGTTCTTC
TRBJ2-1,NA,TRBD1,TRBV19,CASATGDYNEQFF,TGTGCCAGTGCAACAGGGGACTACAATGAGCAGTTCTTC
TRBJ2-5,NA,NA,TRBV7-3,CASSRRREETQYF,TGTGCCAGCAGCCGGAGGAGGGAAGAGACCCAGTACTTC
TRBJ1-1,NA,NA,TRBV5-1,CASSLGRDGNTEAFF,TGCGCCAGCAGCTTGGGCAGGGATGGGAACACTGAAGCTTTCTTT
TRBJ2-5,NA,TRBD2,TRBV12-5,CASGPAVAGVETQYF,TGTGCTAGTGGTCCCGCCGTTGCGGGGGTGGAGACCCAGTACTTC
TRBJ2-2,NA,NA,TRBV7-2,CASSPRLPPNTGELFF,TGTGCCAGCAGCCCCCGACTCCCTCCGAACACCGGGGAGCTGTTTTTT
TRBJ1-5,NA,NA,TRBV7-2,CASSLDHGSAQHF,TGTGCCAGCAGCTTAGACCACGGTTCAGCCCAGCATTTT
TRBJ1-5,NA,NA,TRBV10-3,CAIRGEGNQPQHF,TGTGCCATCAGGGGGGAGGGCAATCAGCCCCAGCATTTT
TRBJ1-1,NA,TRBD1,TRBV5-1,CASSPGQGAGLGAFF,TGCGCCAGCAGCCCGGGACAGGGGGCCGGCCTTGGCGCTTTCTTT
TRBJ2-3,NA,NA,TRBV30,CAWSEQDTQYF,TGTGCCTGGAGTGAACAAGATACGCAGTATTTT
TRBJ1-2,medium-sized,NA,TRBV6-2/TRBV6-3,CASSLDENYGYTF,TGTGCCAGCAGTCTAGACGAAAACTATGGCTACACCTTC
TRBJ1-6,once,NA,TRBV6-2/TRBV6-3,CASSPAAGEGSPLHF,TGTGCCAGCAGCCCGGCTGCGGGGGAAGGGTCACCCCTCCACTTT
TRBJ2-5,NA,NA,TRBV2,CASCRQTNQETQYF,TGTGCCAGCTGCCGTCAGACAAACCAAGAGACCCAGTACTTC
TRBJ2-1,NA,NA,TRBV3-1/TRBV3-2,CASSQETYNEQFF,TGTGCCAGCAGCCAAGAGACATACAATGAGCAGTTCTTC
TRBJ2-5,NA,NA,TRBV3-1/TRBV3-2,CASSQDMGAWETQYF,TGTGCCAGCAGCCAAGATATGGGGGCCTGGGAGACCCAGTACTTC
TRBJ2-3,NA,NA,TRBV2,CATLVRPRSEDTQYF,TGTGCCACCTTAGTCCGGCCGCGATCCGAAGATACGCAGTATTTT
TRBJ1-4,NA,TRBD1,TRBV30,CAWSGNRGWGEKLFF,TGTGCCTGGAGTGGGAACAGGGGTTGGGGGGAAAAACTGTTTTTT
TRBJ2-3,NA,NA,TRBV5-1,CASSLGGGTDTQYF,TGCGCCAGCAGCTTGGGTGGCGGTACAGATACGCAGTATTTT
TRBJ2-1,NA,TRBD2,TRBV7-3,CASSLRRGAPNEQFF,TGTGCCAGCAGCTTAAGGCGGGGGGCCCCAAATGAGCAGTTCTTC
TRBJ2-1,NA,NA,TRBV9,CASSVPLSVAYNEQFF,TGTGCCAGCAGCGTTCCACTTTCCGTGGCCTACAATGAGCAGTTCTTC
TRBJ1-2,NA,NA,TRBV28,CASRSRDNYGYTF,TGTGCCAGCAGGTCTCGGGACAACTATGGCTACACCTTC
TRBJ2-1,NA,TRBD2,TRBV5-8,CASSPRTSGGKYEQFF,TGTGCCAGCAGCCCCCGGACTAGCGGGGGAAAGTATGAGCAGTTCTTC
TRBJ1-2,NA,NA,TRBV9,CASSVGRDSIKGYTF,TGTGCCAGCAGCGTAGGCCGGGACTCGATAAAGGGCTACACCTTC
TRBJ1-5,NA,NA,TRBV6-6,CASTPSGQPQHF,TGTGCCAGCACCCCCAGTGGTCAGCCCCAGCATTTT
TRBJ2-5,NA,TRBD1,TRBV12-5,CASGGDRAETQYF,TGTGCTAGTGGGGGGGACAGGGCTGAGACCCAGTACTTC
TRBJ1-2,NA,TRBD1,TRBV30,CAWSVLGQAYGYTF,TGTGCCTGGAGTGTCTTAGGACAGGCCTATGGCTACACCTTC
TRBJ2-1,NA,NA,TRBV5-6,CASSPNRDAEFF,TGTGCCAGCAGCCCCAACCGGGACGCGGAGTTCTTC
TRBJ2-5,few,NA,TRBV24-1,CATSEGGQETQYF,TGTGCCACCAGTGAGGGTGGCCAAGAGACCCAGTACTTC
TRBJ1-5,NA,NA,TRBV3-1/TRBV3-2,CASSQRGGTNQPQHF,TGTGCCAGCAGCCAACGGGGGGGGACCAATCAGCCCCAGCATTTT